The TCR beta chain described here comes from a study of blood T cell repertoires in COVID-19. At the level of the study: Donors in the United States, Italy and Spain gave samples during acute or convalescent COVID-19. From T cells, B-cell-depleted T cells, or PBMCs came the material, which was cDNA or gDNA.

CDR3 length: 14 amino acids. Germline V gene lookup returns CDR1 WNHNN and CDR2 SYGVQD (reference sequence). Trimming at V came to 4 bases and at J to 4 bases, leaving 6 bases not matched to a gene. This clone was observed a few times. Authors' data handling: Cell counts per sample came from amplifying reference gene primers. Data came from immunoSEQ multiplex PCR; TCRdb stores just in-frame clones and leaves some out. V and J calls plus clone size are reproduced from that table; the DNA served to infer D and trimming. The table includes about 350,000 clones, more than 85% detected once. Recovered Cohort 3 donors showed two negative PCRs, clearance, or symptom resolution.

Sequencing was performed on PBMCs or T cells enriched from blood (not recorded which). The TCR originated in a woman in her 30s who had recovered from COVID-19. The chain is built from TRBV10-1 and TRBJ1-1, with 7 bases that match TRBD1. CDR3 sequence (DNA): TGCGCCAGCAGTGGACAGGGATTGAGCACTGAAGCTTTCTTT. Its translation is CASSGQGLSTEAFF.